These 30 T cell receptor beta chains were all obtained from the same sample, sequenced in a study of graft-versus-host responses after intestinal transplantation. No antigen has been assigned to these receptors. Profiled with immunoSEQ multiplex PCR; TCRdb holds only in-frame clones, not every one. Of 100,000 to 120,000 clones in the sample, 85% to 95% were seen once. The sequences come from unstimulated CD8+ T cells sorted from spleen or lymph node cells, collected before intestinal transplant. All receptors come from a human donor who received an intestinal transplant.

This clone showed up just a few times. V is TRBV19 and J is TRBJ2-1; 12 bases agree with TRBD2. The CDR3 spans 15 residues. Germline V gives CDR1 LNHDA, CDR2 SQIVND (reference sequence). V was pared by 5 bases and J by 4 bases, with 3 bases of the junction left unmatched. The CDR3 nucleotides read TGTGCCAGTAGTGCCGGGACTAGCGGGTACAATGAGCAGTTCTTC. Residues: CASSAGTSGYNEQFF.

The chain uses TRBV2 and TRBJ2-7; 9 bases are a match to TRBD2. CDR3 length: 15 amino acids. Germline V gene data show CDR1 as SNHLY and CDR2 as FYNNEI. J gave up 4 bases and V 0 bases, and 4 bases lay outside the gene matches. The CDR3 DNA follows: TGTGCCAGCAGTGAAGCACCCCTAGCGGGATACGAGCAGTACTTC. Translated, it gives CASSEAPLAGYEQYF.

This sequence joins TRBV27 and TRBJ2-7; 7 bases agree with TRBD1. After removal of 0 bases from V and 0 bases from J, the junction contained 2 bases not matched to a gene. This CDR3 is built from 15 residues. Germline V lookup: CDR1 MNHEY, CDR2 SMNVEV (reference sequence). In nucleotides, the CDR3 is TGTGCCAGCAGTTTATCGGCAGGGGGCTCCTACGAGCAGTACTTC. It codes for CASSLSAGGSYEQYF.

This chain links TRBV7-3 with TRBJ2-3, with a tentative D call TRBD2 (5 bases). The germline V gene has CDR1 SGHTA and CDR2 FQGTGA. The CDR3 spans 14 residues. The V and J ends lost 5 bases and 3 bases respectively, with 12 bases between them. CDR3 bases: TGTGCCAGCAGCGTCGGACTTTTTACAGATACGCAGTATTTT. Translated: CASSVGLFTDTQYF. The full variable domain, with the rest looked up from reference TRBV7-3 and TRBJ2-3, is GAGVSQTPSNKVTEKGKYVELRCDPISGHTALYWYRQSLGQGPEFLIYFQGTGAADDSGLPNDRFFAVRPEGSVSTLKIQRTERGDSAVYLCASSVGLFTDTQYFGPGTRLTVL.

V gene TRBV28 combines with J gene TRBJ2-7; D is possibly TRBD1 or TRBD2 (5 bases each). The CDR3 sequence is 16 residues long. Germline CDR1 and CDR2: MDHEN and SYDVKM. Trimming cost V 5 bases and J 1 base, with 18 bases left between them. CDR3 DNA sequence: TGTGCCAGCAGTCACACCGGGACGAGAAGTTCCTACGAGCAGTACTTC. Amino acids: CASSHTGTRSSYEQYF.

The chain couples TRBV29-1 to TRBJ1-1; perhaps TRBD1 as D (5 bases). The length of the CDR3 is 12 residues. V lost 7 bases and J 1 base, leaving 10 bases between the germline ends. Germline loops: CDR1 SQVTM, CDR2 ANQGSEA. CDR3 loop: CSALGGNTEAFF. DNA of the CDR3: TGCAGCGCCCTCGGGGGGAACACTGAAGCTTTCTTT.

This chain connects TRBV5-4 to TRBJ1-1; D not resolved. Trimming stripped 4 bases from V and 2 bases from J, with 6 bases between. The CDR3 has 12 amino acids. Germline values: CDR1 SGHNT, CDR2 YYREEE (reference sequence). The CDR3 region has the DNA TGTGCCAGCAGCATCCGTAACACTGAAGCTTTCTTT. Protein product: CASSIRNTEAFF.

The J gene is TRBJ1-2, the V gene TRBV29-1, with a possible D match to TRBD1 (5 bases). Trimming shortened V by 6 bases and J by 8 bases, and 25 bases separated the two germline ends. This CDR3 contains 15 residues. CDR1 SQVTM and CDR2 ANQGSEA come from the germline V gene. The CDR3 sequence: CSVGSRGGTTGGYTF. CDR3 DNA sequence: TGCAGCGTGGGGTCTCGTGGCGGGACCACGGGGGGCTACACCTTC.

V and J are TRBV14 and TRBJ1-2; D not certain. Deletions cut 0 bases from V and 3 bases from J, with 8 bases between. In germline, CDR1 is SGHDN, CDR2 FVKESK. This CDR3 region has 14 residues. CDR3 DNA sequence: TGTGCCAGCAGCCAAGATGGTATGGACTATGGCTACACCTTC. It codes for CASSQDGMDYGYTF.

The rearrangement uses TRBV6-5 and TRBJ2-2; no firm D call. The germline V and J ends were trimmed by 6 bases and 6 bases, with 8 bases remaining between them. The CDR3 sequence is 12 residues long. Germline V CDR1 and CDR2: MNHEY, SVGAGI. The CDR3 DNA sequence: TGTGCCAGCAGCAATGCCCCCGGGGAGCTGTTTTTT. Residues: CASSNAPGELFF.

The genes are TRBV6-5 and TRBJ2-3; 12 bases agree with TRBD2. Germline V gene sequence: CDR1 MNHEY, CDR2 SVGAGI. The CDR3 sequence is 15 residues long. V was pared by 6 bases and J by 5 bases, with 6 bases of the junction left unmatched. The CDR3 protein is CASSQLAGGVDTQYF. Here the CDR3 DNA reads TGTGCCAGCAGCCAACTAGCGGGAGGAGTAGATACGCAGTATTTT.

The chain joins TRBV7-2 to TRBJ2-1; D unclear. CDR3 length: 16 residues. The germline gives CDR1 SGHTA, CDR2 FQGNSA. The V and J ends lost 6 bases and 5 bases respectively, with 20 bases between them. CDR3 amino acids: CASSWTLSAGNNEQFF. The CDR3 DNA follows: TGTGCCAGCAGTTGGACCTTATCAGCCGGTAACAATGAGCAGTTCTTC. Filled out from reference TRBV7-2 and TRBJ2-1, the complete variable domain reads GAGVSQSPSNKVTEKGKDVELRCDPISGHTALYWYRQSLGQGLEFLIYFQGNSAPDKSGLPSDRFSAERTGGSVSTLTIQRTQQEDSAVYLCASSWTLSAGNNEQFFGPGTRLTVL.

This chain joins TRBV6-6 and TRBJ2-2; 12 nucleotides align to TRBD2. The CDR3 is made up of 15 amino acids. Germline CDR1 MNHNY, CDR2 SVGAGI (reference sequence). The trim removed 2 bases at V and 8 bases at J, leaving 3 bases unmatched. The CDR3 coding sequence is TGTGCCAGCAGTTACCCCGGGACTAGCGGGGGGGAGCTGTTTTTT. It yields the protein CASSYPGTSGGELFF.

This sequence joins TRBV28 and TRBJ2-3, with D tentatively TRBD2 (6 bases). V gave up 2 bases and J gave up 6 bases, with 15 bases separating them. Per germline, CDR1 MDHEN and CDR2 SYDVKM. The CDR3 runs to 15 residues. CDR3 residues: CASSLTGEKGDTQYF. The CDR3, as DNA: TGTGCCAGCAGTTTAACGGGGGAGAAAGGGGATACGCAGTATTTT.

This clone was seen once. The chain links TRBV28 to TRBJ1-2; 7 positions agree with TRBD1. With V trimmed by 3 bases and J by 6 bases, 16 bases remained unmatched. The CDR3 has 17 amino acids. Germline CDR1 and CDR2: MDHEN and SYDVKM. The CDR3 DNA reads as TGTGCCAGCAGTTTTGCGGGGGGTAAGGGGGCATGGGATGGCTACACCTTC. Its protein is CASSFAGGKGAWDGYTF.

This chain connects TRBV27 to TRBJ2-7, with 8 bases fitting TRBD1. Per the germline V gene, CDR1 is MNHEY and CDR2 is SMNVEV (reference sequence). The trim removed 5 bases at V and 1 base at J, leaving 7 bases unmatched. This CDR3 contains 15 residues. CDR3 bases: TGTGCCAGCAGTACCTCCAGGGGGCTTTCCTACGAGCAGTACTTC. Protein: CASSTSRGLSYEQYF.

The CDR3 DNA is TGTGCCAGCAGCCTTCTCGCGGATGGAAACACCATATATTTT. Its protein is CASSLLADGNTIYF. V gene TRBV5-6 combines with J gene TRBJ1-3; no clear D. There are 14 residues in the CDR3. V was clipped by 4 bases and J by 3 bases, with 11 bases between them. Germline V gene lookup returns CDR1 SGHDT and CDR2 YYEEEE.

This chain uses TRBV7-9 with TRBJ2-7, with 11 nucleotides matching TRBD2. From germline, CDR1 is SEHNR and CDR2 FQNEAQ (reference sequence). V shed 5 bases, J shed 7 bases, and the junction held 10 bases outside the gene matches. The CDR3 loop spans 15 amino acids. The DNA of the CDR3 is TGTGCCAGCAGCCCCGGGACTAGCGGACCCCGAGAGCAGTACTTC. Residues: CASSPGTSGPREQYF. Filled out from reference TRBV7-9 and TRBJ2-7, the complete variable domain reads DTGVSQNPRHKITKRGQNVTFRCDPISEHNRLYWYRQTLGQGPEFLTYFQNEAQLEKSRLLSDRFSAERPKGSFSTLEIQRTEQGDSAMYLCASSPGTSGPREQYFGPGTRLTVT.

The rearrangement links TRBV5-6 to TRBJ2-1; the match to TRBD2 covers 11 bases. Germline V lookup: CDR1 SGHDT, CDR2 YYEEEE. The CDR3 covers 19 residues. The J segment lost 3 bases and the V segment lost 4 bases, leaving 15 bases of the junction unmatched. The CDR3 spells CASSTLLAGEVSYYNEQFF. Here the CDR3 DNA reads TGTGCCAGCAGCACCCTACTAGCGGGAGAGGTGTCTTACTACAATGAGCAGTTCTTC.

CDR3 in amino acids: CASSPLGGVLTEAFF. For the CDR3, the DNA is TGTGCCAGCAGCCCTTTGGGGGGGGTTCTCACTGAAGCTTTCTTT. The V call is TRBV14, the J call TRBJ1-1; the D gene is possibly TRBD1 (5 bases). The CDR3 length is 15 residues. V lost 4 bases, J lost 4 bases, and 16 bases lay in between. Germline lookup yields CDR1 SGHDN and CDR2 FVKESK.

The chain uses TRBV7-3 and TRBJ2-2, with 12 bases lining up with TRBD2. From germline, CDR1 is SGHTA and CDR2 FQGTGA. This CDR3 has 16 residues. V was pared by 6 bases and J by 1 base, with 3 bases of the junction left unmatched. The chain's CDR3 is CASSSGLAGNTGELFF. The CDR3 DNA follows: TGTGCCAGCAGTTCGGGACTAGCGGGGAACACCGGGGAGCTGTTTTTT.

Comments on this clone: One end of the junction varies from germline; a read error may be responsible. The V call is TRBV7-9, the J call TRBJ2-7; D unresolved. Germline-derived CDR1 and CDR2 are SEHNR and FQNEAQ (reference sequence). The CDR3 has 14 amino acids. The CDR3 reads CASSSIGPSNEQYF. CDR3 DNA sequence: TGTGCCAGCAGCTCGATCGGCCCCTCCAACGAGCAGTACTTC.

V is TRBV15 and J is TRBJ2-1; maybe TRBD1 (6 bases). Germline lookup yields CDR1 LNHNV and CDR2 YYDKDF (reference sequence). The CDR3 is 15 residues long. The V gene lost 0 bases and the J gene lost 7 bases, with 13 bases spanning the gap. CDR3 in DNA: TGTGCCACCAGCAGAGATGACGAGGGGGTTAATGAGCAGTTCTTC. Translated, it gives CATSRDDEGVNEQFF. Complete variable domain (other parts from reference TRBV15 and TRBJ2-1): DAMVIQNPRYQVTQFGKPVTLSCSQTLNHNVMYWYQQKSSQAPKLLFHYYDKDFNNEADTPDNFQSRRPNTSFCFLDIRSPGLGDTAMYLCATSRDDEGVNEQFFGPGTRLTVL.

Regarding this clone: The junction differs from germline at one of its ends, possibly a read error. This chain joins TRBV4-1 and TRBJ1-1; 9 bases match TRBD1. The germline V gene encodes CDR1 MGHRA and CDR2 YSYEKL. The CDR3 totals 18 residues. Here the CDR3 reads CAGSQDPHTGGPHTEAFF. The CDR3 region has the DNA TGCGCCGGCAGCCAAGATCCCCACACAGGGGGCCCACACACTGAAGCTTTCTTT.

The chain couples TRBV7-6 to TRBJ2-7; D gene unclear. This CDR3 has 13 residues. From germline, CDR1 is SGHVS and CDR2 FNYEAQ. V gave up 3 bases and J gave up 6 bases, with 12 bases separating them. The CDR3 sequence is CASSFPERGEQYF. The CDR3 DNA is TGTGCCAGCAGCTTTCCCGAGCGTGGCGAGCAGTACTTC.

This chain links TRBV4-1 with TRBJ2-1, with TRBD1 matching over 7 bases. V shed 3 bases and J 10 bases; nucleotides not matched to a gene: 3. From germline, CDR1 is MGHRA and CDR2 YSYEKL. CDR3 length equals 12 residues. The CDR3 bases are TGCGCCAGCAGCCATTTGACAGGGGAGCAGTTCTTC. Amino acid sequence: CASSHLTGEQFF.

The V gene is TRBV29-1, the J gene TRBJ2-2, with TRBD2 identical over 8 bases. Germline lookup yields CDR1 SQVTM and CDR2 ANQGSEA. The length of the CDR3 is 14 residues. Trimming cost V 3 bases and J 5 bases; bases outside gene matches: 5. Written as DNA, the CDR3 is TGCAGCGTTGACACGGGACTAGGGACCGGGGAGCTGTTTTTT. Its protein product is CSVDTGLGTGELFF.

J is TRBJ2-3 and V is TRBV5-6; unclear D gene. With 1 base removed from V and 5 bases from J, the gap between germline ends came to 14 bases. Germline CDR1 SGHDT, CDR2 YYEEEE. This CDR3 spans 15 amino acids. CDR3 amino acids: CASSLSRSEVDTQYF. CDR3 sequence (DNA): TGTGCCAGCAGCTTGTCCAGGTCCGAAGTAGATACGCAGTATTTT.

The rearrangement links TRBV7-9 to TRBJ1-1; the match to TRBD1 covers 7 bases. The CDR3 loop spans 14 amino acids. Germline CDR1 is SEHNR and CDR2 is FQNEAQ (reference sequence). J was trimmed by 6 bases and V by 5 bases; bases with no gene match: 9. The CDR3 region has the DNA TGTGCCAGCAGCCTGGGAGGGGGCGAGGCTGAAGCTTTCTTT. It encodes CASSLGGGEAEAFF. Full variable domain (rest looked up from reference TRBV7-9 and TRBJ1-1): DTGVSQNPRHKITKRGQNVTFRCDPISEHNRLYWYRQTLGQGPEFLTYFQNEAQLEKSRLLSDRFSAERPKGSFSTLEIQRTEQGDSAMYLCASSLGGGEAEAFFGQGTRLTVV.

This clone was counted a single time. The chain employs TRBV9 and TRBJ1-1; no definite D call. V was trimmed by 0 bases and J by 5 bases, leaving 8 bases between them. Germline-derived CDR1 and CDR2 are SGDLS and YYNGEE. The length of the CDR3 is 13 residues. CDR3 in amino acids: CASSVGGWTEAFF. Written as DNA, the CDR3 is TGTGCCAGCAGCGTAGGAGGGTGGACTGAAGCTTTCTTT.